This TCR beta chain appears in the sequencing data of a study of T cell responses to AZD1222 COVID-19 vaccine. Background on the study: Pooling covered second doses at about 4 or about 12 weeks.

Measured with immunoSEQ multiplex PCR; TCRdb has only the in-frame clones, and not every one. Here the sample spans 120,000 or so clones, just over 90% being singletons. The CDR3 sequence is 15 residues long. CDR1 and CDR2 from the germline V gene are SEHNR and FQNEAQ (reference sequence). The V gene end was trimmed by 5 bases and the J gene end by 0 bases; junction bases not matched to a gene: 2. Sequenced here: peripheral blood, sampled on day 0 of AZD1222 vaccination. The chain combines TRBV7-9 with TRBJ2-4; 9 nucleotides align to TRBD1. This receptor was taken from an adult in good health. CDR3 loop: CASSQTGGAKNIQYF. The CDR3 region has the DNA TGTGCCAGCAGCCAGACAGGGGGAGCCAAAAACATTCAGTACTTC. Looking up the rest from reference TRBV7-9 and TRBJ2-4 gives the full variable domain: DTGVSQNPRHKITKRGQNVTFRCDPISEHNRLYWYRQTLGQGPEFLTYFQNEAQLEKSRLLSDRFSAERPKGSFSTLEIQRTEQGDSAMYLCASSQTGGAKNIQYFGAGTRLSVL.